These 21 T cell receptor beta chains came from one sample sequenced in a study of identical twins. One entry per CDR3 protein, called by TCRdb with MiXCR from the 5' RACE reads. The data hold fewer than 800,000 distinct CDR3 sequences, with around 7.4% observed a single time. The sample was also linked to a second study, of yellow fever vaccine responses in identical twins.

The sequencing sample was made of PBMCs. All receptors derive from a woman aged 18-35 years in good health.

The sample holds a few counts of this clonotype. The chain links TRBV5-1 to TRBJ2-5; 8 nucleotides match TRBD2. The CDR3 spans 14 residues. V lost 4 bases to trimming and J lost 3 bases; unmatched junction nucleotides: 5. The germline V gene encodes CDR1 SGHRS and CDR2 YFSETQ. The CDR3 loop reads CASSPRLAKETQYF. The CDR3 coding sequence is TGCGCCAGCAGCCCTAGACTAGCGAAAGAGACCCAGTACTTC.

This clonotype has ten or more counts. V is TRBV12-3 or TRBV12-4 and J is TRBJ2-3; TRBD2 matches 9 bases. The CDR3 sequence is 15 residues long. V lost 7 bases, J lost 2 bases, and 7 bases stayed unmatched. CDR3 DNA: TGTGCCAGCACCAAGCGGGGGGTAAACACAGATACGCAGTATTTT. Translation: CASTKRGVNTDTQYF.

This clonotype was picked up a small number of times. V is TRBV15 and J is TRBJ2-3; D is uncertain. The germline CDR1 and CDR2 sequences are LNHNV and YYDKDF (reference sequence). V shed 1 base and J shed 1 base, with 6 bases lying between them. The CDR3 runs 14 residues. In nucleotides, the CDR3 is TGTGCCACCAGCAGAGGTGCCCGCACAGATACGCAGTATTTT. Translating it yields CATSRGARTDTQYF. The complete variable domain, with remaining parts taken from reference TRBV15 and TRBJ2-3, reads DAMVIQNPRYQVTQFGKPVTLSCSQTLNHNVMYWYQQKSSQAPKLLFHYYDKDFNNEADTPDNFQSRRPNTSFCFLDIRSPGLGDTAMYLCATSRGARTDTQYFGPGTRLTVL.

The chain joins TRBV3-1 to TRBJ2-1, with 12 bases identical to TRBD2. CDR1 is LGHDT and CDR2 is YNNKEL in the germline V gene (reference sequence). V shed 3 bases and J 9 bases; nucleotides not matched to a gene: 9. The CDR3 runs to 16 residues. As DNA, the CDR3 is TGTGCCAGCAGCCACTCTAGCGGGGGGGCCTATGCTGAGCAGTTCTTC. Translated: CASSHSSGGAYAEQFF.

This clonotype showed up many times. This chain uses TRBV10-3 with TRBJ2-7; 8 positions match TRBD2. Germline V gives CDR1 ENHRY, CDR2 SYGVKD. CDR3 length: 15 amino acids. V shed 0 bases, J shed 2 bases, and the junction held 3 bases outside the gene matches. The chain's CDR3 is CAISESSGLAYEQYF. In nucleotides, the CDR3 is TGTGCCATCAGTGAGTCGTCGGGACTAGCCTACGAGCAGTACTTC.

This clonotype has a count of ten or more. The V call is TRBV12-3 or TRBV12-4, the J call TRBJ1-1; D is ambiguous. Trimming removed 6 bases at V and 0 bases at J, with 17 bases between. This CDR3 is built from 16 residues. The CDR3 sequence: CASSRMDLRLNTEAFF. The DNA of the CDR3 is TGTGCCAGCAGCAGAATGGACCTTCGTCTGAACACTGAAGCTTTCTTT.

Ten or more counts support this clonotype. J is TRBJ2-3 and V is TRBV6-1; TRBD2 agrees at 7 bases. The J segment lost 3 bases and the V segment lost 6 bases, leaving 15 bases of the junction unmatched. Germline loops: CDR1 MNHNS, CDR2 SASEGT. The CDR3 sequence is 17 residues long. The CDR3 here is CASRTPLKRGVTDTQYF. The CDR3, as DNA: TGTGCCAGCAGGACCCCATTGAAGCGGGGAGTTACAGATACGCAGTATTTT.

In its sample, this clonotype was seen a few times. The V gene is TRBV4-2, the J gene TRBJ2-7; 12 nucleotides align to TRBD2. Germline V gene data show CDR1 as LGHNA and CDR2 as YNFKEQ. J was trimmed by 0 bases and V by 4 bases; bases with no gene match: 10. The CDR3 extends over 18 amino acids. CDR3 bases: TGTGCCAGCAGCCCTAAGACTAGCGGGGGCCACCTCTCCTACGAGCAGTACGTC. Protein product: CASSPKTSGGHLSYEQYV.

The J gene is TRBJ2-2, the V gene TRBV3-1; 11 positions agree with TRBD2. CDR3 length: 16 amino acids. Germline V gene data show CDR1 as LGHDT and CDR2 as YNNKEL (reference sequence). V dropped 4 bases and J dropped 1; count of bases not matched to a gene: 2. CDR3 region: CASSPGLAVNTGELFF. DNA of the CDR3: TGTGCCAGCAGCCCGGGACTAGCGGTGAACACCGGGGAGCTGTTTTTT.

This clonotype was seen many times. The V call is TRBV5-1, the J call TRBJ2-1; no reliable D call. The CDR3 totals 16 residues. Germline CDR1 reads SGHRS; CDR2 reads YFSETQ. V was pared by 0 bases and J by 2 bases, with 12 bases between. The chain's CDR3 is CASSLAPGYTYNEQFF. In nucleotides, the CDR3 is TGCGCCAGCAGCTTGGCACCGGGTTACACCTACAATGAGCAGTTCTTC.

This chain links TRBV28 with TRBJ2-7; TRBD1 matches 7 bases. The germline V gene has CDR1 MDHEN and CDR2 SYDVKM. V shed 5 bases, J shed 6 bases, and the junction held 13 bases outside the gene matches. The CDR3 covers 15 residues. The CDR3 DNA reads as TGTGCCAGCAGTGGCCAGACAGGGCCCAGTTTCGAGCAGTACGTC. This sequence encodes CASSGQTGPSFEQYV.

This clonotype turned up a few times. This sequence joins TRBV12-3 or TRBV12-4 and TRBJ2-1; 8 nucleotides align to TRBD2. V gave up 4 bases and J gave up 15 bases; unmatched junction bases: 5. The length of the CDR3 is 11 residues. The CDR3 loop is CASSSGSGRFF. Here the CDR3 DNA reads TGTGCCAGCAGTTCCGGGAGCGGGAGGTTCTTC.

This clonotype was detected only a few times. The chain joins TRBV25-1 to TRBJ1-1; perhaps TRBD1 as D (5 bases). The length of the CDR3 is 14 residues. Germline V gene data show CDR1 as MGHDK and CDR2 as SYGVNS. The V end was cut by 3 bases, the J end by 2 bases, with 10 bases between. CDR3 region: CASSEPGPNTEAFF. The DNA for the CDR3 is TGTGCCAGCAGTGAGCCAGGGCCCAACACTGAAGCTTTCTTT.

There are many counts of this clonotype. The rearrangement joins TRBV12-3 or TRBV12-4 to TRBJ2-1; TRBD2 agrees at 12 bases. Trimming at V came to 6 bases and at J to 8 bases, leaving 8 bases not matched to a gene. The CDR3 consists of 15 residues. The CDR3 here is CASSPTSGSIYEQFF. As DNA, the CDR3 is TGTGCCAGCAGCCCGACTAGCGGGAGTATCTATGAGCAGTTCTTC.

The chain carries TRBV7-8 and TRBJ2-3; 7 bases line up with TRBD1. The V and J ends lost 2 bases and 14 bases, in that order; junction bases with no gene match: 10. The CDR3 extends over 13 amino acids. From germline, CDR1 is SGHVS and CDR2 FQNEAQ. The CDR3 spells CASSLSERGPVYF. The CDR3 region has the DNA TGTGCCAGCAGCTTATCGGAGAGGGGGCCGGTGTATTTT. The variable domain in full, completed from reference TRBV7-8 and TRBJ2-3, reads GAGVSQSPRYKVAKRGQDVALRCDPISGHVSLFWYQQALGQGPEFLTYFQNEAQLDKSGLPSDRFFAERPEGSVSTLKIQRTQQEDSAVYLCASSLSERGPVYFGPGTRLTVL.

J is TRBJ2-1 and V is TRBV19; 8 bases align to TRBD2. J lost 12 bases, V lost 4 bases, and 5 bases had no gene match. The length of the CDR3 is 12 residues. Germline CDR1 and CDR2: LNHDA and SQIVND (reference sequence). CDR3 nucleotide sequence: TGTGCCAGTAGTAGTATAGCGGGATTGCAGTTCTTC. This gives the protein CASSSIAGLQFF.

This clonotype occurred many times. V and J are TRBV10-3 and TRBJ2-1; D may be TRBD2 (5 bases). CDR1 and CDR2 (germline): ENHRY, SYGVKD. CDR3 length: 16 residues. V was pared by 0 bases and J by 5 bases, with 14 bases between. In nucleotides, the CDR3 is TGTGCCATCAGTGAGTCGAGGGATCGAAGGAACAATGAGCAGTTCTTC. This codes for CAISESRDRRNNEQFF.

This clonotype came up a few times. J is TRBJ2-7 and V is TRBV5-5, with TRBD1 as a possible D gene (5 bases). This CDR3 is built from 13 residues. The V and J ends lost 2 bases and 5 bases respectively, with 11 bases between them. Per the germline V gene, CDR1 is SGHKS and CDR2 is YYEKEE (reference sequence). This CDR3 is CASSFKQVHEQYF. CDR3 DNA sequence: TGTGCCAGCAGCTTTAAACAGGTCCACGAGCAGTACTTC.

This rearrangement joins TRBV7-8 to TRBJ1-1; no clear D gene. V dropped 0 bases and J dropped 0 bases, with 5 bases sitting between them. The CDR3 loop spans 14 amino acids. Germline V gene data show CDR1 as SGHVS and CDR2 as FQNEAQ. Here the CDR3 DNA reads TGTGCCAGCAGCTTAGCTTGGCTGAACACTGAAGCTTTCTTT. This encodes CASSLAWLNTEAFF.

This chain links TRBV24-1 with TRBJ2-1, with 12 bases aligning to TRBD2. V lost 5 bases and J lost 4; bases outside the gene matches: 20. Germline lookup yields CDR1 KGHDR and CDR2 SFDVKD. The CDR3 runs to 21 residues. This CDR3 reads CATSGSPVTPRTSGTYNEQFF. The CDR3 nucleotides are TGTGCCACCAGTGGATCCCCGGTAACCCCTCGGACTAGCGGGACATACAATGAGCAGTTCTTC.

This clonotype appeared many times. In DNA, the CDR3 is TGTGCCAGCAGTTTTGTAGGACAGGGAATTTTGGAGACCCAGTACTTC. It translates to CASSFVGQGILETQYF. The chain couples TRBV27 to TRBJ2-5; 8 nucleotides match TRBD1. Germline V gene lookup returns CDR1 MNHEY and CDR2 SMNVEV (reference sequence). The V and J ends lost 3 bases and 5 bases, in that order; junction bases with no gene match: 11. The CDR3 is 16 residues long.